The clone carrying this T cell receptor beta chain was detected a few times. What it binds is not known. This sample stems from a study of beta chain features in type 1 diabetes. Of the isolated RNA, all was reverse transcribed, and so the sequenced material was expressed TCRB transcripts. Data came from immunoSEQ multiplex PCR; TCRdb stores just in-frame clones and leaves some out. In the table there are hundreds of thousands of clones, 17% of which are singletons. Study outcomes and limitations: It was among patients, rather than healthy donors, that naive, central memory and Treg TCRB repertoires appeared more similar.

The sample comprised naive CD4+ T cells from blood. The TCR comes from a woman younger than 30 in good health.

CDR3 amino acids: CASSPGRVSGNTIYF. The DNA of the CDR3 is TGTGCCAGCAGCCCTGGTAGGGTCTCTGGAAACACCATATATTTT. The rearrangement links TRBV5-4 to TRBJ1-3, with D unclear. CDR3 length: 15 residues. Germline V CDR1 and CDR2: SGHNT, YYREEE (reference sequence). Trimming shortened V by 4 bases and J by 0 bases, and 11 bases separated the two germline ends.